The source of this T cell receptor beta chain is a study of cytomegalovirus exposure and HLA in healthy donors. CDR3 size: 13 residues. Germline assignment: CDR1 SGDLS and CDR2 YYNGEE. Deletions cut 3 bases from V and 5 bases from J, with 12 bases between. The PCR had 60 Vbeta and 13 Jbeta primers. Repertoires were generated with immunoSEQ multiplex PCR, while TCRdb's copy carries only in-frame clones and drops some. The data show around 140,000 clones, 70% to 85% seen once. The sequence came from a woman in her fifties or sixties in good health and CMV-seropositive. The V call is TRBV9, the J call TRBJ2-7, with D possibly TRBD2 on 5 matching bases. The sequencing sample was made of PBMCs. The CDR3 sequence: CASSAGSYDEQYF. The CDR3 coding sequence is TGTGCCAGCAGCGCGGGGTCGTACGACGAGCAGTACTTC. Based on the CDR3 plus reference TRBV9 and TRBJ2-7, the full variable domain is DSGVTQTPKHLITATGQRVTLRCSPRSGDLSVYWYQQSLDQGLQFLIQYYNGEERAKGNILERFSAQQFPDLHSELNLSSLELGDSALYFCASSAGSYDEQYFGPGTRLTVT.